In its sample, the clone carrying this T cell receptor beta chain was seen a few times. Its target is not known. These data originate in a study of blood T cells in healthy people across ages. Findings of the study overall: Nothing was known about donor CMV status, and this possibly confounded expanded clonotype changes. Age showed a roughly linear inverse relationship with TCR beta diversity per million T cells. PBMCs that were unsorted prevented a conclusive naive versus antigen-experienced comparison. Diversity was higher, and naive CD4+ cells more numerous, in long-lived donors than in aged donors.

Sample-barcoded 5' priming and a J-beta primer mix drove a second PCR of about 7 to 11 cycles. TCRdb recomputed calls from the 5' RACE reads with MiXCR, one row per CDR3 protein. The data hold about 580,000 distinct CDR3 sequences, with less than 60% observed a single time. Germline CDR1 reads DFQATT; CDR2 reads SNEGSKA (reference sequence). The CDR3 is made up of 11 amino acids. V was pared by 5 bases and J by 5 bases, with 10 bases between. The TCR was taken from a man of 80 years or more in good health. The sequenced sample was blood. The genes are TRBV20-1 and TRBJ2-7, with D perhaps matching TRBD2 (6 bases). Here the CDR3 DNA reads TGCAGTGCTGGAGGCGGGGACGAGCAGTACTTC. Encoded protein: CSAGGGDEQYF.